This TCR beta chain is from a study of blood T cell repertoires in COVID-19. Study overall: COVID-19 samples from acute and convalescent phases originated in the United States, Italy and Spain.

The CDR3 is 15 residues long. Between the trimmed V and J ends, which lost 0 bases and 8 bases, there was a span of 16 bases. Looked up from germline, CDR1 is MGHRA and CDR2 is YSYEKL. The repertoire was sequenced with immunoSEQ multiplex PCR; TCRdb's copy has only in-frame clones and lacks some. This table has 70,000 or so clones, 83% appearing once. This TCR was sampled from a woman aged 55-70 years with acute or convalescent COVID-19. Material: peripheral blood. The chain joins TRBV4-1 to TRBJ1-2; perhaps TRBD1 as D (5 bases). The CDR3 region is CASSQDRGGMRGYTF. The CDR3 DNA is TGCGCCAGCAGCCAAGACCGGGGGGGGATGAGGGGCTACACCTTC.